In this sample, the clone carrying this TCR beta chain turned up a few times. Germline CDR1 reads LGHDT; CDR2 reads YNNKEL (reference sequence). The CDR3 has 14 residues. V lost 1 base to trimming and J lost 8 bases, with 11 bases between them. This sample stems from a study of T cell responses to AZD1222 COVID-19 vaccine. Only in-frame clones appear in the TCRdb table, and some are missing; sequencing was by immunoSEQ multiplex PCR. Here the sample spans tens of thousands of clones, 60% to 85% being singletons. This chain joins TRBV3-1 (or the pseudogene TRBV3-2) and TRBJ1-4; no reliable D call. Sequencing used peripheral blood, obtained on day 0 of AZD1222 vaccination. The origin of this receptor is an adult in good health. The DNA for the CDR3 is TGTGCCAGCAGCCAAGTCTGGGCGGTCGAAAAACTGTTTTTT. It codes for CASSQVWAVEKLFF.